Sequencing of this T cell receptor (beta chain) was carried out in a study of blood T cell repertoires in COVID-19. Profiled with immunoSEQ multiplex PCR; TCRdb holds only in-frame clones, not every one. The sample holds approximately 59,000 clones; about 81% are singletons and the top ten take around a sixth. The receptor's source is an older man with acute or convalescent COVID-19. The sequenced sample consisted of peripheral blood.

As DNA, the CDR3 is TGCGCCAGCAGCCCTGGACAGAACACTGAAGCTTTCTTT. It specifies CASSPGQNTEAFF. The chain recombines TRBV4-1 with TRBJ1-1; tentatively, D is TRBD1 (5 bases). The V end was cut by 4 bases, the J end by 1 base, with 7 bases between. This CDR3 is 13 amino acids long. In germline, CDR1 is MGHRA, CDR2 YSYEKL.